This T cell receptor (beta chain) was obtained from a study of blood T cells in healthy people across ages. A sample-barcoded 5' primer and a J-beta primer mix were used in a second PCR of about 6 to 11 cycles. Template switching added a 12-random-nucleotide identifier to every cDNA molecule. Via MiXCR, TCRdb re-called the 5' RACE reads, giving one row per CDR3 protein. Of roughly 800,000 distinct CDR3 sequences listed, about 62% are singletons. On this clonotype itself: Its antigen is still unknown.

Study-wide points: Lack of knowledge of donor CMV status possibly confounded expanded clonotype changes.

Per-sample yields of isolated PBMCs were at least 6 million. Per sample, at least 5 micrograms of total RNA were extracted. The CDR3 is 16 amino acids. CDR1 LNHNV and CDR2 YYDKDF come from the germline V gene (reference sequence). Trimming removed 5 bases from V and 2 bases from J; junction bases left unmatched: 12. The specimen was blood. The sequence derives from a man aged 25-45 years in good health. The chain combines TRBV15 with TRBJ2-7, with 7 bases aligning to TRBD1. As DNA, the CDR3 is TGTGCCACCAGCCCCAATCGACAGGGCTATACCTACGAGCAGTACTTC. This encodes CATSPNRQGYTYEQYF.